The entry below describes one TCR beta chain. The antigen is undetermined. These data belong to a study of molecular identifiers for immune sequencing clone quantification. General observations from the study: The sizes of highly expanded clones could be underestimated when identical TCR molecules share a barcode.

The CD8+CD4-CCR7+CD45RA+ phenotype defined the sorted naive CD8 T cells. Preparation of the bulk TCR libraries relied on previously described methods and listed TCR primers. TCRdb analysed the PCR reads with MiXCR anew, one entry per CDR3 protein. The sample records some 97,000 distinct CDR3 sequences, approximately 25% being singletons. Specimen: naive CD8+ T cells from blood, with Jurkat cell RNA spiked in. As to subset: FACS-sorted CD8+CD4-CCR7+CD45RA+ naive T cells. The TCR comes from a human donor in good health. Some libraries in this study had Jurkat cell RNA spiked in.

The DNA of the CDR3 is TGTGCCAGCACCGGCTTAGCGGCTAGAAGCACAGATACGCAGTATTTT. This codes for CASTGLAARSTDTQYF. V usage is TRBV7-9 and J usage is TRBJ2-3; tentatively, D is TRBD2 (6 bases). Germline V gene sequence: CDR1 SEHNR, CDR2 FQNEAQ (reference sequence). Trimming took 7 bases from V and 0 from J, leaving 17 bases between them. CDR3 length: 16 amino acids.